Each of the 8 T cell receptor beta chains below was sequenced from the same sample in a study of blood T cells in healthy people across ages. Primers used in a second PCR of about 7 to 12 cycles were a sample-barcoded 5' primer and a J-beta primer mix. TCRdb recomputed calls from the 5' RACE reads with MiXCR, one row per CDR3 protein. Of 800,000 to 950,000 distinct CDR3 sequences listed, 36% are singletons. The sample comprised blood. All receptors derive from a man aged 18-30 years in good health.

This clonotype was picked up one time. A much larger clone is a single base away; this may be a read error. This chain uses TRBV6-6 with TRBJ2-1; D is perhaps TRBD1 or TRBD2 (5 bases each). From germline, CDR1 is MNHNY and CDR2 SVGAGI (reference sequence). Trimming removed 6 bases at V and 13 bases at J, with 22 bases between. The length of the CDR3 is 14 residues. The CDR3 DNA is TGTGCCAGCAGCACTCCCTCATTAGGGGAGACCCAGTTCTTC. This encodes CASSTPSLGETQFF.

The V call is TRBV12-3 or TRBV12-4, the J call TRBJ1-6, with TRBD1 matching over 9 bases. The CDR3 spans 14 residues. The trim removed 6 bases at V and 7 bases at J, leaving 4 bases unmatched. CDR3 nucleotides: TGTGCCAGCAGGCTGGGACAGGGAAATTCACCCCTCCACTTT. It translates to CASRLGQGNSPLHF.

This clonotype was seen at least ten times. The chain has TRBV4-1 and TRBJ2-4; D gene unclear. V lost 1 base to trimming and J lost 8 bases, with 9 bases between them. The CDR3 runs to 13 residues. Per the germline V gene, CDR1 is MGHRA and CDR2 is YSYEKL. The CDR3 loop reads CASSQASRDIQYF. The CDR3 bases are TGCGCCAGCAGCCAAGCCTCTAGGGACATTCAGTACTTC.

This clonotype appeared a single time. CDR3 sequence (DNA): TGTGCCAGCAGGTACGGGGGGTCCTACAATGAGCAGTTCTTC. As protein: CASRYGGSYNEQFF. V and J are TRBV3-1 and TRBJ2-1; the match to TRBD2 covers 7 bases. Germline CDR1 is LGHDT and CDR2 is YNNKEL (reference sequence). Trimming cost V 6 bases and J 1 base; bases outside gene matches: 3. CDR3 length equals 14 residues.

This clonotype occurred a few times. This chain's CDR3 is CASSQEWPPLHF. Here the CDR3 DNA reads TGTGCCAGCAGCCAAGAATGGCCACCCCTCCACTTT. This chain connects TRBV14 to TRBJ1-6; D call uncertain. Trimming left V 0 bases short and J 11 bases short, with 5 bases between. Germline V gives CDR1 SGHDN, CDR2 FVKESK. CDR3 size: 12 residues.

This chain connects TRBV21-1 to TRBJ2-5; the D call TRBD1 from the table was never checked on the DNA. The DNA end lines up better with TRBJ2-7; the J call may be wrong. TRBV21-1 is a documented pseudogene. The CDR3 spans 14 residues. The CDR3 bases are TGTGCCAGCAGCCCTCCGGGACAGGGGATCGAGCAGTACTTC. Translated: CASSPPGQGIEQYF.

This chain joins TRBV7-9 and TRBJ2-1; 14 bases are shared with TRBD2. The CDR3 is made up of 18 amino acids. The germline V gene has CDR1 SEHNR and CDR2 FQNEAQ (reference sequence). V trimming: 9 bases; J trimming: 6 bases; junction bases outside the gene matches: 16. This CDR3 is CARSASGTSGGHPNEQFF. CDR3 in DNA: TGTGCCAGGTCAGCCTCCGGGACTAGCGGGGGCCACCCCAATGAGCAGTTCTTC.

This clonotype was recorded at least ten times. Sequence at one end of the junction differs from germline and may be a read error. CDR3 protein: CASSLGLNNEQFF. CDR3 bases: TGTGCCAGCAGCTTAGGACTAAACAATGAGCAGTTCTTC. V is TRBV5-1 and J is TRBJ2-1; D is possibly TRBD2 (6 bases). This CDR3 has 13 residues. Germline lookup yields CDR1 SGHRS and CDR2 YFSETQ. The entire variable domain, with the rest obtained from reference TRBV5-1 and TRBJ2-1, is as follows: KAGVTQTPRYLIKTRGQQVTLSCSPISGHRSVSWYQQTPGQGLQFLFEYFSETQRNKGNFPGRFSGRQFSNSRSEMNVSTLELGDSALYLCASSLGLNNEQFFGPGTRLTVL.